A selection of T cell receptor beta chains follows, all from one sample in a study of human T cells and chemical hapten exposure. TCRdb passed the RACE reads through MiXCR, listing each CDR3 protein once. Here the sample spans 65,000 to 90,000 distinct CDR3 sequences, approximately 6.6% being singletons. Here the sequenced sample was whole blood, taken in connection with sensitization to the hapten diphenylcyclopropenone (DPC). These receptors all come from a woman in her twenties or thirties with alopecia areata. Some clones in this sample may be carry-over from other donors' samples. CDR3s include the opening cysteine and the closing phenylalanine or tryptophan.

CASSPLDRRGTEAFF	TRBJ1-1	TRBV7-2
CAWSKHGQAGMNTGELFF	TRBJ2-2	TRBV30
CASSLQGSPNSPLHF	TRBJ1-6	TRBV12-3/TRBV12-4
CASSFGTSFRNEQFF	TRBJ2-1	TRBV11-2
CASLISENTEAFF	TRBJ1-1	TRBV7-2
CASCSGGVGDTQYF	TRBJ2-3	TRBV5-1
CATKSGSLEGGELFF	TRBJ2-2	TRBV24-1
CSAPSSTDTQYF	TRBJ2-3	TRBV20-1
CASSLHQQGDFTGELFF	TRBJ2-2	TRBV5-1
CSAPPHTLAGGPLRVQETQYF	TRBJ2-5	TRBV20-1
CASSLVTGGLTGYTF	TRBJ1-2	TRBV5-4
CASSLRVRATNEKLFF	TRBJ1-4	TRBV7-9
CASSRLATGSTDTQYF	TRBJ2-3	TRBV3-1
CSAAPGEGDQPQHF	TRBJ1-5	TRBV20-1
CASSQEPRDRNYEQYF	TRBJ2-7	TRBV4-2
CASSPRDKSHSYNSPLHF	TRBJ1-6	TRBV18
CASSSWDRANTEAFF	TRBJ1-1	TRBV7-9
CASSPGEETQYF	TRBJ2-5	TRBV18
CASTPAGKETQYF	TRBJ2-5	TRBV2
CSARDWADYGYTF	TRBJ1-2	TRBV20-1
CSVRWTDTQYF	TRBJ2-3	TRBV29-1
CATVDRGDTEAFF	TRBJ1-1	TRBV6-6
CASSLSGGTPRGANVLTF	TRBJ2-6	TRBV7-2
CVSSSFDRAYGYTF	TRBJ1-2	TRBV5-5
CASSFRPSRVEETQYF	TRBJ2-5	TRBV7-6
CSAREPAGGMETQYF	TRBJ2-5	TRBV20-1
CASRNLRDTEAFF	TRBJ1-1	TRBV11-2
CASARGASGGPAYEQYF	TRBJ2-7	TRBV6-5
CASTRTGIGEKLFF	TRBJ1-4	TRBV12-3/TRBV12-4
CASSEAWTGGAVAYGYTF	TRBJ1-2	TRBV6-1
CASSKHRETEAFF	TRBJ1-1	TRBV6-5
CASSVQGISQPQHF	TRBJ1-5	TRBV2
CASSLDRGPYGYTF	TRBJ1-2	TRBV5-4
CSARDRGNTEAFF	TRBJ1-1	TRBV20-1
CASSSMRGEEGGELFF	TRBJ2-2	TRBV7-2
CATRGKGDPYNSPLHF	TRBJ1-6	TRBV3-1
CASSSVLQGRSNTGELFF	TRBJ2-2	TRBV7-8
CASSRAVHQGAYNSPLHF	TRBJ1-6	TRBV6-5
CASSFGGGTDTQYF	TRBJ2-3	TRBV12-3/TRBV12-4
CASRLSSAANQPQHF	TRBJ1-5	TRBV5-1
CASSWGTDYTEAFF	TRBJ1-1	TRBV5-1
CSVEFQGGQPQHF	TRBJ1-5	TRBV29-1
CATSRERDTEAFF	TRBJ1-1	TRBV15
CASNLRQGAGTEAFF	TRBJ1-1	TRBV6-6
CASTRDRLTGELFF	TRBJ2-2	TRBV18
CATSRGTTAGQGSPLHF	TRBJ1-6	TRBV15
CSVTTGNEAFF	TRBJ1-1	TRBV29-1
CASSRRGTAQETQYF	TRBJ2-5	TRBV27
CASSSGQGTYNEQFF	TRBJ2-1	TRBV5-1
CATSTGAYNEQFF	TRBJ2-1	TRBV15
CASVPPGGLGEQYF	TRBJ2-7	TRBV6-5
CASRPLGGRATDTQYF	TRBJ2-3	TRBV11-3
CASNSGVGYNSPLHF	TRBJ1-6	TRBV7-2